The rows below give T cell receptor beta chains drawn from one sample of a study of shared clonotypes between healthy human individuals. Measured with immunoSEQ multiplex PCR; TCRdb has only the in-frame clones, and not every one. Of some 2,400,000 clones listed, nearly 97% are singletons. The source material was naive CD4+ T cells sorted from blood. The origin of the receptors is a man aged 18 to 30 in good health. Both conserved end residues are part of each CDR3. The order of the fields is clone size, J gene, D gene, V gene, CDR3 DNA, CDR3 protein. A D gene is named only where the DNA matches it firmly. The size field is filled for only some rows; it gives once, few, many or a size class.

NA TRBJ2-7 NA TRBV5-4 TGTGCCAGCAGCTTGGCCGGCGGGGGCCTCTCCTACGAGCAGTACTTC CASSLAGGGLSYEQYF
NA TRBJ1-6 NA TRBV5-1 TGCGCCAGCAGCTTGGGGACAGCTAGCAATTCACCCCTCCACTTT CASSLGTASNSPLHF
NA TRBJ2-7 TRBD1 TRBV27 TGTGCCAGCAGTTTATTCAGAGGAGGGGACAGGGCCTACGAGCAGTACTTC CASSLFRGGDRAYEQYF
once TRBJ1-2 TRBD1 TRBV29-1 TGCAGCGTTGAACGGACAGGGAGCGACGGAGGCTACACCTTC CSVERTGSDGGYTF
once TRBJ1-5 NA TRBV18 TGTGCCAGCTCACCAAATGCGAATCAGCCCCAGCATTTT CASSPNANQPQHF
NA TRBJ2-7 NA TRBV21-1 TGTGCCAGCAGCACAGGGACAGGACATCACGAGCGCTACGAGCAGTACTTC CASSTGTGHHERYEQYF
NA TRBJ2-3 NA TRBV6-6 TGTGCCAGCAGTTACGGGCGGGACTGGGATACGCAGTATTTT CASSYGRDWDTQYF
NA TRBJ2-5 NA TRBV7-9 TGTGCCAGCAGGTCAGCGGTGGAGACCCAGTACTTC CASRSAVETQYF
NA TRBJ2-2 NA TRBV27 TGTGCCAGCAGTGGTAGGGTAGCCTGGGGTACCGGGGAGCTGTTTTTT CASSGRVAWGTGELFF
NA TRBJ2-1 TRBD2 TRBV18 TGTGCCAGCTCACCAGGGGAGGGTTTTGTTAATGAGCAGTTCTTC CASSPGEGFVNEQFF
NA TRBJ1-2 NA TRBV19 TGTGCCAGTAGTACCCGGGAGGTGGCTAACTATGGCTACACCTTC CASSTREVANYGYTF
NA TRBJ1-4 NA TRBV10-1 TGCGCCAGCAGTGAGGGAAGCTGGGATGAAAAACTGTTTTTT CASSEGSWDEKLFF
once TRBJ2-6 NA TRBV6-5 TGTGCCAGCAGTACCCTCTCTGGGGCCAACGTCCTGACTTTC CASSTLSGANVLTF
NA TRBJ2-2 TRBD2 TRBV5-1 TGCGCCAGCAGAGGACTAGCGGGAGGGCCTGACGGGGAGCTGTTTTTT CASRGLAGGPDGELFF
NA TRBJ2-1 NA TRBV5-3 TGTGCCAGAAGCTTTCGGGGGAGAGGCGACAATGAGCAGTTCTTC CARSFRGRGDNEQFF
NA TRBJ2-1 TRBD2 TRBV4-1 TGCGCCAGCAGCCAAGGGTATGCAGCGGGAGGCTCCTACAATGAGCAGTTCTTC CASSQGYAAGGSYNEQFF
NA TRBJ2-3 NA TRBV4-3 TGCGCCAGCAGCCAGGACGGTTCTAGCACAGATACGCAGTATTTT CASSQDGSSTDTQYF
NA TRBJ1-1 TRBD1 TRBV5-6 TGTGCCAGCAGCCGACGGGGGACAGCGAACACTGAAGCTTTCTTT CASSRRGTANTEAFF
once TRBJ2-3 NA TRBV2 TGTGCCAGCAGTGTAATCCGGGCGCAGTATTTT CASSVIRAQYF
NA TRBJ2-5 TRBD2 TRBV19 TGTGCCAGTAGTCCATTAGCGGGAGGGGAGACCCAGTACTTC CASSPLAGGETQYF
NA TRBJ2-3 TRBD1 TRBV10-1 TGCGCCAGCAGTGAGTCACAGGGGGCGGCAGATACGCAGTATTTT CASSESQGAADTQYF
NA TRBJ2-7 TRBD2 TRBV9 TGTGCCAGCAGCGCCGGACTAGCGGGAGGAAAGGACGAGCAGTACTTC CASSAGLAGGKDEQYF
NA TRBJ1-2 NA TRBV5-1 TGCGCCAGCAGCTGGGGAGGGTCCTCTAACTATGGCTACACCTTC CASSWGGSSNYGYTF
NA TRBJ2-1 TRBD2 TRBV4-2 TGTGCCAGCAGCCAAGCGACTAGCGGGGGGGCTTCCTACAATGAGCAGTTCTTC CASSQATSGGASYNEQFF
NA TRBJ1-6 TRBD1 TRBV6-1 TGTGCCAGCACGAACTGGGACAGGGATAATTCACCCCTCCACTTT CASTNWDRDNSPLHF
NA TRBJ1-1 NA TRBV5-1 TGCGCCAGCAGCCCCACCGGGACGGAGAACACTGAAGCTTTCTTT CASSPTGTENTEAFF
NA TRBJ2-2 NA TRBV7-3 TGTGCCAGCAGCCCCAGGGGCTGGGACACCGGGGAGCTGTTTTTT CASSPRGWDTGELFF
NA TRBJ2-5 TRBD2 TRBV19 TGTGCCAGTAGTGGGACTAGGGGGGAGACCCAGTACTTC CASSGTRGETQYF
NA TRBJ1-3 TRBD1 TRBV6-1 TGTGCCAGCAGTGAGGGACAGGGGGCTACGGGAAACACCATATATTTT CASSEGQGATGNTIYF
NA TRBJ1-5 NA TRBV6-5 TGTGCCAGCACCAAAGAGGTTAGAGGTCAGCCCCAGCATTTT CASTKEVRGQPQHF
NA TRBJ1-2 NA TRBV7-9 TGTGCCAGCAGCTCGGGGGACTATGGCTACACCTTC CASSSGDYGYTF
NA TRBJ2-3 NA TRBV5-4 TGTGCCAGCAGCTTGCCGACCGTGTCCGATACGCAGTATTTT CASSLPTVSDTQYF
NA TRBJ1-4 NA TRBV11-2 TGTGCCAGCAGCTTATACAGGGATGAAAAACTGTTTTTT CASSLYRDEKLFF
NA TRBJ1-2 NA TRBV4-3 TGCGCCAGCAGCCAAGAGTTCGGGGCATATGGCTACACCTTC CASSQEFGAYGYTF
NA TRBJ2-3 NA TRBV7-7 TGTGCTAGCAGCTCTGGACTGGCCAGCACAGATACGCAGTATTTT CASSSGLASTDTQYF
NA TRBJ2-5 TRBD1 TRBV9 TGTGCCAGCAGCGTAAGAGGGGACAGTACAAAGACCCAGTACTTC CASSVRGDSTKTQYF
NA TRBJ2-7 TRBD1 TRBV7-2 TGTGCCAGCAGAGAGACAGGGGGCGCCTCCGAGCAGTACTTC CASRETGGASEQYF
once TRBJ2-7 TRBD1 TRBV6-5 TGTGCCAGCAGTAACCCGGGACAGAGGTACGAGCAGTACTTC CASSNPGQRYEQYF
NA TRBJ2-7 TRBD1 TRBV29-1 TGCAGCGTAATAGGGACAGGGGTATACGAGCAGTACTTC CSVIGTGVYEQYF
NA TRBJ2-2 TRBD2 TRBV5-4 TGTGCCAGCAGCCCGTTCCCTAGCGGGAGAGGGGGGGAGCTGTTTTTT CASSPFPSGRGGELFF
NA TRBJ2-7 NA TRBV29-1 TGCAGCGTCAGAGACAGGTCTTTAAACGAGCAGTACTTC CSVRDRSLNEQYF
NA TRBJ1-1 TRBD1 TRBV10-3 TGTGCCATCAGTGAGTCTGGGACAGCCACTGAAGCTTTCTTT CAISESGTATEAFF
NA TRBJ1-6 NA TRBV19 TGTGCCACCAGAGAGGTCCAAGATTATAATTCACCCCTCCACTTT CATREVQDYNSPLHF
NA TRBJ2-2 NA TRBV6-5 TGTGCCAGCAGTCGAGCGGAGAACACCGGGGAGCTGTTTTTT CASSRAENTGELFF
NA TRBJ1-6 NA TRBV7-9 TGTGCCAGCAGCCCCGGGGACCTTTATAATTCACCCCTCCACTTT CASSPGDLYNSPLHF
once TRBJ2-7 TRBD2 TRBV4-1 TGCGCCAGCAGCCTAGGACTAGCCCTCCCTTACGAGCAGTACTTC CASSLGLALPYEQYF
NA TRBJ2-7 NA TRBV6-1 TGTGCCAGCAGCGCCGAGGGCAGGCAGTACTTC CASSAEGRQYF
NA TRBJ2-1 TRBD2 TRBV5-1 TGCGCCAGCAGCTTGGGGACTAGCGGGGGGAGCTCCTACAATGAGCAGTTCTTC CASSLGTSGGSSYNEQFF
NA TRBJ1-2 NA TRBV10-2 TGCGCCAGCAGTGAGATGGGGGGAGATGGCTACACCTTC CASSEMGGDGYTF
NA TRBJ1-1 NA TRBV7-9 TGTGCCAGCAGTGCTCAACAGGGTGGTACTGAAGCTTTCTTT CASSAQQGGTEAFF
once TRBJ1-1 NA TRBV7-2 TGTGCCAGCAGCCCCCAGTTGCAGGTGGGCTTAAACACTGAAGCTTTCTTT CASSPQLQVGLNTEAFF
NA TRBJ2-3 NA TRBV4-3 TGCGCCAGCAGCCCCGGCTTGGGCACAGATACGCAGTATTTT CASSPGLGTDTQYF
NA TRBJ2-2 NA TRBV18 TGTGCCAGCTCACCACCGGGTCGGAACACCGGGGAGCTGTTTTTT CASSPPGRNTGELFF
NA TRBJ1-1 TRBD1 TRBV13 TGTGCCAGCAGCTCGCCTCGACAGGGCTGGGACACTGAAGCTTTCTTT CASSSPRQGWDTEAFF
NA TRBJ1-3 NA TRBV29-1 TGCAGCGCCGGGCTTTCTGGAAACACCATATATTTT CSAGLSGNTIYF